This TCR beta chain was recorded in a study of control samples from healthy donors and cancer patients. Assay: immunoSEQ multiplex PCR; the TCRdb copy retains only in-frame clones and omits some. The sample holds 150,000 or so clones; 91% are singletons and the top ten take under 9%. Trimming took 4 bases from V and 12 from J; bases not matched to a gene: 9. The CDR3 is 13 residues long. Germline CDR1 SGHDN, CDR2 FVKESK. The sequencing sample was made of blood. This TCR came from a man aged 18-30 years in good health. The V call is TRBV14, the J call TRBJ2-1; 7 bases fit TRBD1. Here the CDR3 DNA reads TGTGCCAGCAGCCCTCGAATAGGGGGCTGGCAGTTCTTC. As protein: CASSPRIGGWQFF.